Presented here are 15 T cell receptor beta chains from one specimen sequenced in a study of T-cell reconstitution after alpha-beta-depleted transplantation in children. Construction of the TCRbeta library involved unique molecular identifiers. TCRdb re-called the PCR reads with MiXCR, one entry per CDR3 protein. The table has almost 400,000 distinct CDR3 sequences, around 21% seen once. The specimen comprised PBMCs from the stem cell graft donor, sampled from the stem cell graft. The receptors shown here come from a human donor who donated a stem cell graft to a child with acute myeloid leukemia.

The chain combines TRBV27 with TRBJ2-5, with 9 bases that match TRBD1. The CDR3 spans 15 residues. Germline assignment: CDR1 MNHEY and CDR2 SMNVEV (reference sequence). V trimming: 5 bases; J trimming: 5 bases; junction bases outside the gene matches: 9. The CDR3 reads CASSDRTGEGETQYF. CDR3 bases: TGTGCCAGCAGTGACAGGACAGGGGAGGGGGAGACCCAGTACTTC.

This clonotype has at least ten counts. This chain uses TRBV29-1 with TRBJ2-1, with TRBD2 matching 10 bases. Looked up from germline, CDR1 is SQVTM and CDR2 is ANQGSEA. The CDR3 is 16 amino acids. V shed 0 bases, J shed 0 bases, and the junction held 2 bases outside the gene matches. The CDR3 spells CSVEDLAGGSYNEQFF. The CDR3 nucleotides are TGCAGCGTTGAAGATTTAGCGGGAGGCTCCTACAATGAGCAGTTCTTC.

This clonotype has a handful of counts. The chain couples TRBV4-1 to TRBJ2-2; the match to TRBD2 covers 8 bases. This CDR3 region has 16 residues. Losses at the gene ends were 0 bases for V and 9 bases for J; bases not matched to a gene: 9. Per germline, CDR1 MGHRA and CDR2 YSYEKL. CDR3 amino acids: CASSQDPGTSSRELFF. CDR3 coding DNA: TGCGCCAGCAGCCAAGATCCTGGGACTAGTAGCAGGGAGCTGTTTTTT.

This clonotype occurred a few times. The chain recombines TRBV28 with TRBJ2-5, with 8 bases that match TRBD1. Losses at the gene ends were 5 bases for V and 5 bases for J; bases not matched to a gene: 4. Germline CDR1 MDHEN, CDR2 SYDVKM. The CDR3 is 13 residues long. CDR3: CASSAQGAETQYF. The CDR3, as DNA: TGTGCCAGCAGTGCGCAGGGGGCTGAGACCCAGTACTTC.

This clonotype has just a few counts. V usage is TRBV4-3 and J usage is TRBJ2-3; 10 nucleotides align to TRBD2. After removal of 4 bases from V and 3 bases from J, the junction contained 7 bases not matched to a gene. The CDR3 has 16 residues. Germline V CDR1 and CDR2: LGHNA, YSLEER. The CDR3 protein is CASSRETAGGTDTQYF. In nucleotides, the CDR3 is TGCGCCAGCAGCCGGGAAACAGCGGGAGGGACAGATACGCAGTATTTT.

This clonotype has just a few counts. This chain uses TRBV7-9 with TRBJ2-7, with a weak D call TRBD1 (6 bases). Trimming cost V 6 bases and J 3 bases, with 21 bases left between them. This CDR3 spans 16 amino acids. CDR1 and CDR2 (germline): SEHNR, FQNEAQ (reference sequence). CDR3 sequence (DNA): TGTGCCAGCAGTTCCGAAACAGGGATGGTGATCTACGAGCAGTACTTC. Protein sequence: CASSSETGMVIYEQYF.

This clonotype occurred many times. The chain joins TRBV20-1 to TRBJ1-4; the match to TRBD1 covers 10 bases. Looked up from germline, CDR1 is DFQATT and CDR2 is SNEGSKA (reference sequence). The J segment lost 2 bases and the V segment lost 0 bases, leaving 18 bases of the junction unmatched. This CDR3 is 21 amino acids long. This CDR3 is CSARDLDSGQGLIPTNEKLFF. In DNA form, the CDR3 reads TGCAGTGCTAGAGATCTCGACTCGGGACAGGGGTTAATACCGACTAATGAAAAACTGTTTTTT.

V usage is TRBV5-1 and J usage is TRBJ2-6; D call uncertain. In germline, CDR1 is SGHRS, CDR2 YFSETQ. This CDR3 contains 19 residues. V was pared by 0 bases and J by 0 bases, with 16 bases between. CDR3 amino acids: CASSLARVAVLSGANVLTF. CDR3 sequence (DNA): TGCGCCAGCAGCTTGGCAAGGGTGGCGGTCCTCTCTGGGGCCAACGTCCTGACTTTC.

This chain joins TRBV14 and TRBJ1-1; D not certain. The germline V gene encodes CDR1 SGHDN and CDR2 FVKESK. The CDR3 has 15 residues. With 0 bases removed from V and 0 bases from J, the gap between germline ends came to 8 bases. DNA for the CDR3: TGTGCCAGCAGCCAAGATCGACCATTGAACACTGAAGCTTTCTTT. This encodes CASSQDRPLNTEAFF.

V is TRBV20-1 and J is TRBJ2-7; the D gene is possibly TRBD2 (6 bases). Trimming removed 3 bases at V and 1 base at J, with 10 bases between. The germline gives CDR1 DFQATT, CDR2 SNEGSKA (reference sequence). The CDR3 is made up of 13 amino acids. Written as DNA, the CDR3 is TGCAGTGCTAGCGGGAGAAGATCCTACGAGCAGTACTTC. Amino acids: CSASGRRSYEQYF.

This chain uses TRBV24-1 with TRBJ2-2; D gene unclear. The V gene's germline CDR1 is KGHDR and CDR2 SFDVKD. The V gene lost 3 bases and the J gene lost 1 base, with 8 bases spanning the gap. CDR3 length: 15 residues. The CDR3 DNA follows: TGTGCCACCAGTGATATGACCCGGAACACCGGGGAGCTGTTTTTT. It is translated as CATSDMTRNTGELFF.

This rearrangement joins TRBV9 to TRBJ1-5, with TRBD1 matching 7 bases. After removal of 3 bases from V and 6 bases from J, the junction contained 6 bases not matched to a gene. Looked up from germline, CDR1 is SGDLS and CDR2 is YYNGEE. The CDR3 has 14 residues. CDR3 DNA sequence: TGTGCCAGCAGCGCGGGACAGCGCGGTCAGCCCCAGCATTTT. Protein: CASSAGQRGQPQHF.

The gene calls are TRBV4-1 and TRBJ1-2; D perhaps matches TRBD1 (6 bases). The CDR3 is made up of 15 amino acids. Trimming took off 2 bases at V and 2 bases at J, with 12 bases between the two ends. CDR1 is MGHRA, CDR2 YSYEKL, per germline. For the CDR3, the DNA is TGCGCCAGCAGCCAACGCGTAACAGGGAACTATGGCTACACCTTC. Translating it yields CASSQRVTGNYGYTF.

The chain uses TRBV4-1 and TRBJ2-1, with D hard to call. Looked up from germline, CDR1 is MGHRA and CDR2 is YSYEKL. The V end was cut by 0 bases, the J end by 0 bases, with 9 bases between. The CDR3 is made up of 16 amino acids. CDR3 DNA sequence: TGCGCCAGCAGCCAAGACGCTAGTTACTCCTACAATGAGCAGTTCTTC. Residues: CASSQDASYSYNEQFF.

This clonotype was detected many times. The chain carries TRBV24-1 and TRBJ2-1; TRBD1 aligns across 7 bases. CDR3 length: 14 residues. V gave up 8 bases and J gave up 4 bases; unmatched junction bases: 7. Germline V gene data show CDR1 as KGHDR and CDR2 as SFDVKD. The CDR3 loop reads CATKGDRDYNEQFF. DNA for the CDR3: TGTGCCACCAAGGGAGACAGGGATTACAATGAGCAGTTCTTC.